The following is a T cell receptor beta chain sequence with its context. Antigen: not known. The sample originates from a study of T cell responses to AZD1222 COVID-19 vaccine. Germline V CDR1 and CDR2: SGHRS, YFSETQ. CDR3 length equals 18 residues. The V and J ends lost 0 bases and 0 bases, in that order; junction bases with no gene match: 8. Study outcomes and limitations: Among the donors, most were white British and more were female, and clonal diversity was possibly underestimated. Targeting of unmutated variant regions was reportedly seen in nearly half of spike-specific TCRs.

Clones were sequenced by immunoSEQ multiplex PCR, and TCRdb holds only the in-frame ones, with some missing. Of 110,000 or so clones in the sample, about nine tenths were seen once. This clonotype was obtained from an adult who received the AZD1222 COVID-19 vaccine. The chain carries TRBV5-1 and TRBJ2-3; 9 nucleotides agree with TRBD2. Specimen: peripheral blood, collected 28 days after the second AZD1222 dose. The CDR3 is CASSLAAAGGYSTDTQYF. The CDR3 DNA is TGCGCCAGCAGCTTGGCCGCAGCGGGGGGTTATAGCACAGATACGCAGTATTTT.